This T cell receptor beta chain was profiled in a study of cytomegalovirus exposure and HLA in healthy donors. Details on this clone: No antigen is known for it.

Trimming removed 1 base from V and 2 bases from J; junction bases left unmatched: 5. Germline V gene lookup returns CDR1 KGHSH and CDR2 LQKENI. CDR3 size: 15 residues. PCR primers comprised 60 Vbeta and 13 Jbeta primers. The protocol was immunoSEQ multiplex PCR, while the TCRdb copy is restricted to in-frame clones and leaves out a portion. The sample yields 110,000 to 150,000 clones, around 75% seen once. Donors had nominal health at sampling but likely had unrecorded immune exposures. Whole-study results and caveats: Indistinguishable V segments such as TRBV6-2 and TRBV6-3 were excluded. Published work reported that the classifier diagnosed cytomegalovirus status with high specificity and sensitivity.

The source material was PBMCs. The sequence came from a female donor in good health and CMV-seronegative. The chain recombines TRBV18 with TRBJ2-7; 7 bases are shared with TRBD1. As DNA, the CDR3 is TGTGCCAGCTCACCACGAGGGGGCTCACCCTACGAGCAGTACTTC. Residues: CASSPRGGSPYEQYF.